The 28 T cell receptor beta chains in this list originate from one sample, sequenced in a study of the immune and genomic landscape of osteosarcoma. Sequencing was performed with immunoSEQ multiplex PCR; in TCRdb, only in-frame clones are kept and a portion is missing. Among around 4,600 clones listed, around 70% were seen once. Primary, local recurrence and metastasis osteosarcoma tumors were taken after treatment from poor-prognosis patients. The sequencing input was osteosarcoma tumor tissue from the femur. The receptor source for this set is a human donor with osteosarcoma.

DNA for the CDR3: TGTGCCAGCAGTGACTCGAGCCATTCACCCCTCCACTTT. Residues: CASSDSSHSPLHF. J is TRBJ1-6 and V is TRBV6-4; D is unclear. This CDR3 has 13 amino acids. V shed 0 bases and J shed 8 bases, with 5 bases lying between them. Germline-derived CDR1 and CDR2 are MRHNA and SNTAGT.

The chain recombines TRBV7-2 with TRBJ2-1; tentative D call: TRBD2 (6 bases). The germline V and J ends were trimmed by 7 bases and 0 bases, with 13 bases remaining between them. The CDR3 is made up of 15 amino acids. Germline V gene lookup returns CDR1 SGHTA and CDR2 FQGNSA. The CDR3 sequence: CASKPSDNSYNEQFF. CDR3 sequence (DNA): TGTGCCAGCAAACCTAGCGATAACTCCTACAATGAGCAGTTCTTC.

The chain employs TRBV9 and TRBJ2-1; D could derive from TRBD1 or TRBD2 (5 bases each). This CDR3 contains 13 residues. CDR1 is SGDLS, CDR2 YYNGEE, per germline. Trimming took 0 bases from V and 9 from J, leaving 10 bases between them. This chain's CDR3 is CASSVAGGPEQFF. The DNA of the CDR3 is TGTGCCAGCAGCGTAGCTGGGGGACCTGAGCAGTTCTTC.

The J gene is TRBJ2-5, the V gene TRBV15; D uncertain. V lost 1 base and J lost 1, with 10 bases in between. Germline V gene sequence: CDR1 LNHNV, CDR2 YYDKDF (reference sequence). This CDR3 has 15 amino acids. DNA for the CDR3: TGTGCCACCAGCAGAGTCTTAGGCGTCCAAGAGACCCAGTACTTC. Translation: CATSRVLGVQETQYF.

The rearrangement links TRBV27 to TRBJ2-1, with 7 bases matching TRBD2. This CDR3 has 12 residues. The V and J ends lost 8 bases and 9 bases, in that order; junction bases with no gene match: 7. Germline CDR1 reads MNHEY; CDR2 reads SMNVEV (reference sequence). This chain's CDR3 is CASGRALGEQFF. As DNA, the CDR3 is TGTGCCAGCGGGAGGGCCCTCGGTGAGCAGTTCTTC.

The chain recombines TRBV5-1 with TRBJ2-1; 9 bases map to TRBD2. CDR3 length equals 15 residues. CDR1 and CDR2 from the germline V gene are SGHRS and YFSETQ. Unmatched junction bases numbered 4, after V lost 4 bases and J lost 2 bases. The CDR3 loop reads CASSEGLAPYNEQFF. DNA for the CDR3: TGCGCCAGCAGCGAGGGACTAGCTCCCTACAATGAGCAGTTCTTC.

This chain connects TRBV27 to TRBJ2-7, with no clear D. Between the trimmed V and J ends, which lost 2 bases and 6 bases, there was a span of 5 bases. From germline, CDR1 is MNHEY and CDR2 SMNVEV (reference sequence). The CDR3 totals 11 residues. The CDR3 nucleotides read TGTGCCAGCAGTTTAGGTTCCGAGCAGTACTTC. Translation: CASSLGSEQYF.

This sequence joins TRBV7-2 and TRBJ2-1, with a weak D call TRBD1 (6 bases). The length of the CDR3 is 13 residues. Germline CDR1 SGHTA, CDR2 FQGNSA. The germline V and J ends were trimmed by 4 bases and 7 bases, with 11 bases remaining between them. The CDR3 reads CASSSQGLNEQFF. The CDR3 DNA sequence: TGTGCCAGCAGCTCACAGGGCCTTAATGAGCAGTTCTTC.

This rearrangement joins TRBV9 to TRBJ1-4, with TRBD1 matching 9 bases. The CDR3 has 14 amino acids. The germline V gene encodes CDR1 SGDLS and CDR2 YYNGEE. The V and J ends lost 3 bases and 8 bases, in that order; junction bases with no gene match: 5. The CDR3: CASSETGGSEKLFF. DNA of the CDR3: TGTGCCAGCAGCGAGACAGGGGGAAGCGAAAAACTGTTTTTT.

The rearrangement joins TRBV27 to TRBJ1-6, with D perhaps matching TRBD1 (5 bases). Germline V gene sequence: CDR1 MNHEY, CDR2 SMNVEV (reference sequence). V was trimmed by 1 base and J by 10 bases, leaving 14 bases between them. This CDR3 is 15 amino acids long. The CDR3 region is CASSLYWGVESPLHF. In nucleotides, the CDR3 is TGTGCCAGCAGTTTATATTGGGGGGTCGAATCACCCCTCCACTTT.

The J gene is TRBJ2-3, the V gene TRBV5-6; D unresolved. V was trimmed by 0 bases and J by 6 bases, leaving 2 bases between them. The CDR3 is made up of 11 amino acids. The germline V gene has CDR1 SGHDT and CDR2 YYEEEE. Here the CDR3 reads CASSLGDTQYF. In nucleotides, the CDR3 is TGTGCCAGCAGCTTGGGCGATACGCAGTATTTT.

J is TRBJ2-1 and V is TRBV27; D ambiguous. Per the germline V gene, CDR1 is MNHEY and CDR2 is SMNVEV (reference sequence). The CDR3 is made up of 15 amino acids. V lost 5 bases to trimming and J lost 8 bases, with 19 bases between them. CDR3 sequence (DNA): TGTGCCAGCAGTCCTACAGCCCCTTCCGGCGATGAGCAGTTCTTC. This encodes CASSPTAPSGDEQFF.

The chain couples TRBV2 to TRBJ1-2; D gene ambiguous. Germline CDR1 and CDR2: SNHLY and FYNNEI. Trimming stripped 2 bases from V and 4 bases from J, with 8 bases between. This CDR3 has 13 residues. CDR3 in amino acids: CASSERQVYGYTF. In DNA form, the CDR3 reads TGTGCCAGCAGTGAAAGGCAGGTCTATGGCTACACCTTC.

This clone was recorded once. The chain links TRBV19 to TRBJ2-7, with a possible D match to TRBD1 (6 bases). The CDR3 loop spans 15 amino acids. CDR1 and CDR2 from the germline V gene are LNHDA and SQIVND (reference sequence). V was shortened by 1 base and J by 3 bases, with 13 bases between the two germline ends. The CDR3 region has the DNA TGTGCCAGTAGTATAGCCGGGACAAGGGTCTACGAGCAGTACTTC. The encoded protein is CASSIAGTRVYEQYF.

There are a few counts of this clone. V gene TRBV7-9 combines with J gene TRBJ2-2, with TRBD2 identical over 13 bases. In germline, CDR1 is SEHNR, CDR2 FQNEAQ (reference sequence). The CDR3 is 19 amino acids. The V and J ends lost 5 bases and 4 bases, in that order; junction bases with no gene match: 13. For the CDR3, the DNA is TGTGCCAGCAGCCCGCCTCCGGGACTAGCGGGATCCTCCACCGGGGAGCTGTTTTTT. As protein: CASSPPPGLAGSSTGELFF.

This chain joins TRBV5-1 and TRBJ2-2; tentatively, D is TRBD2 (7 bases). Trimming pared 3 bases from V and 5 bases from J, leaving 14 bases between. Germline V gene lookup returns CDR1 SGHRS and CDR2 YFSETQ. The CDR3 is made up of 15 amino acids. CDR3 loop: CASSWNRGATGELFF. CDR3 nucleotide sequence: TGCGCCAGCAGCTGGAATCGGGGGGCTACCGGGGAGCTGTTTTTT. Supplemented by reference TRBV5-1 and TRBJ2-2, the full variable domain reads KAGVTQTPRYLIKTRGQQVTLSCSPISGHRSVSWYQQTPGQGLQFLFEYFSETQRNKGNFPGRFSGRQFSNSRSEMNVSTLELGDSALYLCASSWNRGATGELFFGEGSRLTVL.

V usage is TRBV30 and J usage is TRBJ2-1; 7 nucleotides match TRBD2. CDR1 and CDR2 from the germline V gene are GTSNPN and SVGIG (reference sequence). This CDR3 comprises 15 residues. The junction had 8 bases not matched to a gene; V was cut back by 6 bases and J by 0 bases. The CDR3 protein is CACERRDYSYNEQFF. Here the CDR3 DNA reads TGTGCCTGTGAACGCCGGGACTACTCCTACAATGAGCAGTTCTTC. The complete variable domain, with remaining parts taken from reference TRBV30 and TRBJ2-1, reads SQTIHQWPATLVQPVGSPLSLECTVEGTSNPNLYWYRQAAGRGLQLLFYSVGIGQISSEVPQNLSASRPQDRQFILSSKKLLLSDSGFYLCACERRDYSYNEQFFGPGTRLTVL.

This rearrangement joins TRBV5-1 to TRBJ2-1; no clear D gene. The V and J ends lost 1 base and 0 bases respectively, with 11 bases between them. The CDR3 runs 16 residues. Per the germline V gene, CDR1 is SGHRS and CDR2 is YFSETQ. The CDR3 loop is CASSLRQVSSYNEQFF. The DNA of the CDR3 is TGCGCCAGCAGCTTGAGGCAGGTTAGCTCCTACAATGAGCAGTTCTTC. Variable domain in full (rest from reference TRBV5-1 and TRBJ2-1): KAGVTQTPRYLIKTRGQQVTLSCSPISGHRSVSWYQQTPGQGLQFLFEYFSETQRNKGNFPGRFSGRQFSNSRSEMNVSTLELGDSALYLCASSLRQVSSYNEQFFGPGTRLTVL.

The V and J genes are TRBV7-9 and TRBJ1-1; 10 bases agree with TRBD1. V trimming: 1 base; J trimming: 7 bases; junction bases outside the gene matches: 12. CDR3 length: 17 amino acids. Germline CDR1 and CDR2: SEHNR and FQNEAQ (reference sequence). The CDR3 DNA reads TGTGCCAGCAGCTTAGTAGGGGTGGGACAGGGGCGAGTTGAAGCTTTCTTT. Translated: CASSLVGVGQGRVEAFF. The whole variable domain, filled in from reference TRBV7-9 and TRBJ1-1, reads DTGVSQNPRHKITKRGQNVTFRCDPISEHNRLYWYRQTLGQGPEFLTYFQNEAQLEKSRLLSDRFSAERPKGSFSTLEIQRTEQGDSAMYLCASSLVGVGQGRVEAFFGQGTRLTVV.

This clone was recorded once. The V and J genes are TRBV10-3 and TRBJ2-7, with TRBD1 as a possible D gene (5 bases). Trimming took 5 bases from V and 0 from J, leaving 11 bases between them. Germline V gene data show CDR1 as ENHRY and CDR2 as SYGVKD. This CDR3 region has 14 residues. The CDR3 nucleotides are TGTGCCATCAGTCGACAGCAGAGCTCCTACGAGCAGTACTTC. The encoded protein is CAISRQQSSYEQYF.

This chain uses TRBV2 with TRBJ2-3; unclear D gene. The V and J ends lost 5 bases and 5 bases respectively, with 17 bases between them. CDR3 length: 15 residues. The germline gives CDR1 SNHLY, CDR2 FYNNEI. CDR3 nucleotide sequence: TGTGCCAGCAGTAATTTTCAGCTAACGGGAGATACGCAGTATTTT. Translation: CASSNFQLTGDTQYF.

This chain uses TRBV7-3 with TRBJ2-1, with D possibly TRBD2 on 5 matching bases. Trimming cost V 5 bases and J 9 bases, with 20 bases left between them. Per the germline V gene, CDR1 is SGHTA and CDR2 is FQGTGA. This CDR3 is 15 amino acids long. DNA of the CDR3: TGTGCCAGCAGCCTACTAGATATACGACTCAGTGAGCAGTTCTTC. The encoded protein is CASSLLDIRLSEQFF.

This CDR3 reads CASSQSGRGQETQYF. The DNA for the CDR3 is TGTGCCAGCAGCCAGTCGGGGAGGGGGCAAGAGACCCAGTACTTC. V gene TRBV7-7 combines with J gene TRBJ2-5; D is perhaps TRBD2 (7 bases). CDR3 length: 15 amino acids. Germline lookup yields CDR1 SSHAT and CDR2 FNYEAQ (reference sequence). The germline V and J ends were trimmed by 5 bases and 2 bases, with 15 bases remaining between them.

This chain joins TRBV27 and TRBJ2-3, with D maybe TRBD2 (5 bases). The CDR3 covers 15 residues. V was pared by 7 bases and J by 0 bases, with 14 bases between. Germline V CDR1 and CDR2: MNHEY, SMNVEV (reference sequence). CDR3 region: CASTPLGGSTDTQYF. The CDR3 coding sequence is TGTGCCAGCACTCCATTGGGCGGGAGCACAGATACGCAGTATTTT.

J is TRBJ1-2 and V is TRBV7-2, with D possibly TRBD1 on 6 matching bases. CDR1 SGHTA and CDR2 FQGNSA come from the germline V gene. The CDR3 contains 14 residues. Trimming took off 3 bases at V and 14 bases at J, with 22 bases between the two ends. The CDR3 spells CASSFTYAGRDNTF. The DNA of the CDR3 is TGTGCCAGCAGCTTTACGTACGCGGGCCGGGACAATACCTTC.

This chain connects TRBV9 to TRBJ2-7, with a possible D match to TRBD2 (6 bases). The CDR3 runs to 13 residues. Germline-derived CDR1 and CDR2 are SGDLS and YYNGEE. V was trimmed by 4 bases and J by 0 bases, leaving 8 bases between them. The CDR3 DNA reads as TGTGCCAGCAGCCCGACTAGCTCCTACGAGCAGTACTTC. As protein: CASSPTSSYEQYF.

This clone occurred once. The chain carries TRBV19 and TRBJ2-1; 13 bases are shared with TRBD2. The CDR3 sequence is 16 residues long. The ends lost 6 bases at V and 0 bases at J; junction bases unmatched: 2. The germline CDR1 and CDR2 sequences are LNHDA and SQIVND (reference sequence). The CDR3: CASRLAGGSSYNEQFF. In nucleotides, the CDR3 is TGTGCCAGTAGACTAGCGGGAGGGAGCTCCTACAATGAGCAGTTCTTC.

This clone occurred once. This chain uses TRBV5-6 with TRBJ2-1; no firm D call. The CDR3 loop spans 12 amino acids. Germline CDR1 is SGHDT and CDR2 is YYEEEE. V lost 3 bases and J lost 7, with 8 bases in between. CDR3 loop: CASSWEGNEQFF. The CDR3 nucleotides read TGTGCCAGCAGCTGGGAAGGGAATGAGCAGTTCTTC.